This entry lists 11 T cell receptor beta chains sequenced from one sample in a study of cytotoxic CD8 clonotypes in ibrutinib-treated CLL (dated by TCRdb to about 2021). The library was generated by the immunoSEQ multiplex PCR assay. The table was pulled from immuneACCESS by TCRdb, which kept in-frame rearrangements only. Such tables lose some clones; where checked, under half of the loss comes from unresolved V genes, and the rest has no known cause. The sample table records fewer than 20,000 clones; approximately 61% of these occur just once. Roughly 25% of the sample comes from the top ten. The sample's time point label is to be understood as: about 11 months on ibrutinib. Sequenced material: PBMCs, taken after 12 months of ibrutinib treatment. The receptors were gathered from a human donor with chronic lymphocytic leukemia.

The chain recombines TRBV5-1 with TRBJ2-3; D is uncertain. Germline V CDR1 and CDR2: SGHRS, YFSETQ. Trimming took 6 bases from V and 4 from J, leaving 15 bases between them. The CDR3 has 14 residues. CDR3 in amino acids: CASTPPLAPDTQYF. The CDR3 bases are TGCGCCAGCACCCCCCCCTTAGCCCCAGATACGCAGTATTTT.

The CDR3 nucleotides are TGTGCCAGCAGCATTGCGACTAGCGGGAGTAACAATGAGCAGTTCTTC. It codes for CASSIATSGSNNEQFF. The chain couples TRBV28 to TRBJ2-1; 12 bases line up with TRBD2. V was clipped by 6 bases and J by 5 bases; unmatched bases: 8. CDR3 length: 16 amino acids. Germline-derived CDR1 and CDR2 are MDHEN and SYDVKM.

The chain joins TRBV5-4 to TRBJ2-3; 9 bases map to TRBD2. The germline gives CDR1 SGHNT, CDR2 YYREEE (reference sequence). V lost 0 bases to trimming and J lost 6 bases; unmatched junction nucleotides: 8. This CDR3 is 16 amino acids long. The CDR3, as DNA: TGTGCCAGCAGCTTGGGTCTAGCGGGGATTCAGGATACGCAGTATTTT. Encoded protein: CASSLGLAGIQDTQYF.

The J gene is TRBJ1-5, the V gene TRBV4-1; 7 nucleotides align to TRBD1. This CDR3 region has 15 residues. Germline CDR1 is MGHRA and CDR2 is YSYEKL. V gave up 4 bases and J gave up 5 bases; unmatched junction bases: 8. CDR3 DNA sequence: TGCGCCAGCAGCCGCCGACAGGGAGACGATCAGCCCCAGCATTTT. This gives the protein CASSRRQGDDQPQHF.

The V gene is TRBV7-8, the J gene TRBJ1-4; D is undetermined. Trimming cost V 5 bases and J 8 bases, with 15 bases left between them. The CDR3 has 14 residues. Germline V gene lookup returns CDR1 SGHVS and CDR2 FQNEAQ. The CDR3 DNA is TGTGCCAGCAGCGTCCGAGGGAACCTAGAAAAACTGTTTTTT. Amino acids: CASSVRGNLEKLFF.

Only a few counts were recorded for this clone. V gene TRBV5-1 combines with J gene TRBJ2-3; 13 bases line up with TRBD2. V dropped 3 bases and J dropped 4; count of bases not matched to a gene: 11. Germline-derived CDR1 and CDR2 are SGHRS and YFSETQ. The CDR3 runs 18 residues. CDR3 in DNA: TGCGCCAGCAGCTCGTCAGGACTAGCGGGAGACCGTGCAGATACGCAGTATTTT. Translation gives CASSSSGLAGDRADTQYF.

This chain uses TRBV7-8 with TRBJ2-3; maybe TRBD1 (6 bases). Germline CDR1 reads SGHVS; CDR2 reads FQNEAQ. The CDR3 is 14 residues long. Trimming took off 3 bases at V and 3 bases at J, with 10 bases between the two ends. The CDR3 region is CASSFSGATDTQYF. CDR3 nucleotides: TGTGCCAGCAGCTTCTCAGGGGCAACAGATACGCAGTATTTT.

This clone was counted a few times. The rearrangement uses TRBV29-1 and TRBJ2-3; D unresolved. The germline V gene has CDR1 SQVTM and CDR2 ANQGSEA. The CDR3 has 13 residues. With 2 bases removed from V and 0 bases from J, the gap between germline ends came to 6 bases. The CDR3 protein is CSVEPRSTDTQYF. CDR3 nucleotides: TGCAGCGTTGAACCCAGGAGCACAGATACGCAGTATTTT.

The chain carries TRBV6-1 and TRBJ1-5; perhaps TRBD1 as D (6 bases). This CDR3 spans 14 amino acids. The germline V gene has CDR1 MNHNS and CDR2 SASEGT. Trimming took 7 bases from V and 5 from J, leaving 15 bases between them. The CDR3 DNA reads TGTGCCAGCACCGAAAGGGGGAAGGATCAGCCCCAGCATTTT. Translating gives CASTERGKDQPQHF.

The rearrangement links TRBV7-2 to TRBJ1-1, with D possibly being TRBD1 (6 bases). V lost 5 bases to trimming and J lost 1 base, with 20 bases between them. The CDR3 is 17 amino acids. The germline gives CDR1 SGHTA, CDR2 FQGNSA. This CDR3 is CASSANSLRTENTEAFF. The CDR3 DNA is TGTGCCAGCAGCGCCAACTCTTTAAGGACAGAGAACACTGAAGCTTTCTTT.

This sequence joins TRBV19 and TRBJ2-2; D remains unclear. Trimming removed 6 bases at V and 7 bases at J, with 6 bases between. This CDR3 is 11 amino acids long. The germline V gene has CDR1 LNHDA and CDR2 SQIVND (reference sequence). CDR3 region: CASSGRGELFF. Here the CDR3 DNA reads TGTGCCAGTAGCGGGCGCGGGGAGCTGTTTTTT. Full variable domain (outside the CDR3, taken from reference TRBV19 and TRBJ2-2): DGGITQSPKYLFRKEGQNVTLSCEQNLNHDAMYWYRQDPGQGLRLIYYSQIVNDFQKGDIAEGYSVSREKKESFPLTVTSAQKNPTAFYLCASSGRGELFFGEGSRLTVL.